This T cell receptor (beta chain) was profiled in a study of control samples from healthy donors and cancer patients. The data were produced by immunoSEQ multiplex PCR, yet TCRdb's version contains in-frame clones alone and is incomplete. The sample lists approximately 160,000 clones, 75% to 95% occurring once. With 4 bases clipped from V and 0 bases from J, the junction kept 5 bases outside the gene matches. In germline, CDR1 is LGHDT, CDR2 YNNKEL (reference sequence). The CDR3 is 15 amino acids. Material: blood. This chain links TRBV3-1 (or the pseudogene TRBV3-2) with TRBJ2-5; 7 nucleotides match TRBD1. The clonotype was recovered from a woman aged 40 to 50 in good health. In DNA form, the CDR3 reads TGTGCCAGCAGCCCTATCGACAGGGACCAAGAGACCCAGTACTTC. Translating it yields CASSPIDRDQETQYF.